The next 8 T cell receptor beta chains were all read from a single sample in a study of blood T cell repertoires in COVID-19. Only in-frame clones appear in the TCRdb table, and some are missing; sequencing was by immunoSEQ multiplex PCR. The sample has roughly 270,000 clones, nearly 90% seen once; the top ten hold less than 10%. The sample taken for sequencing was peripheral blood. Receptor source: a man aged 18 to 29 with active or convalescent COVID-19.

The gene calls are TRBV5-5 and TRBJ2-5; D perhaps matches TRBD2 (5 bases). V was trimmed by 6 bases and J by 5 bases, leaving 8 bases between them. Germline CDR1 SGHKS, CDR2 YYEKEE (reference sequence). The CDR3 length is 11 residues. CDR3 loop: CASTGLETQYF. The CDR3 DNA reads as TGTGCCAGCACAGGACTGGAGACCCAGTACTTC.

This clone appeared a few times. This chain joins TRBV27 and TRBJ2-1; 11 bases map to TRBD2. V was pared by 5 bases and J by 4 bases, with 13 bases of the junction left unmatched. The CDR3 runs to 18 residues. Germline V CDR1 and CDR2: MNHEY, SMNVEV (reference sequence). CDR3 protein: CASSPLGSGGALYNEQFF. As DNA, the CDR3 is TGTGCCAGCAGTCCCCTCGGTAGCGGGGGGGCTTTATACAATGAGCAGTTCTTC.

This clone was seen a handful of times. This chain connects TRBV2 to TRBJ1-6; D perhaps matches TRBD1 (5 bases). Trimming removed 6 bases from V and 0 bases from J, with 9 bases in between. Germline assignment: CDR1 SNHLY and CDR2 FYNNEI. The CDR3 is 15 amino acids. CDR3 region: CASRGDSSYNSPLHF. CDR3 coding DNA: TGTGCCAGCAGGGGGGACTCCTCCTATAATTCACCCCTCCACTTT.

This clone was observed once. The chain recombines TRBV27 with TRBJ2-3; D perhaps matches TRBD2 (6 bases). The CDR3 loop spans 15 amino acids. Deletions cut 3 bases from V and 2 bases from J, with 12 bases between. CDR1 and CDR2 from the germline V gene are MNHEY and SMNVEV (reference sequence). CDR3 amino acids: CASSLAGRDTDTQYF. CDR3 in DNA: TGTGCCAGCAGTTTGGCGGGGCGGGACACAGATACGCAGTATTTT.

In this sample, this clone turned up once. The V gene is TRBV6-2 or TRBV6-3, the J gene TRBJ2-1; 10 bases are shared with TRBD1. Per the germline V gene, CDR1 is MNHEY and CDR2 is SVGEGT. V gave up 2 bases and J gave up 6 bases; unmatched junction bases: 1. The CDR3 is made up of 14 amino acids. CDR3 region: CASSYRTGGNEQFF. The CDR3 DNA reads as TGTGCCAGCAGTTACCGGACAGGGGGCAATGAGCAGTTCTTC.

The V gene is TRBV9, the J gene TRBJ1-2; the match to TRBD1 covers 8 bases. CDR3 size: 13 residues. Germline CDR1 and CDR2: SGDLS and YYNGEE. Germline trimming cut 6 bases from V and 6 bases from J; bases unmatched to any gene: 7. CDR3 region: CASTPGTGDGYTF. In DNA form, the CDR3 reads TGTGCCAGCACCCCGGGGACAGGCGATGGCTACACCTTC.

This clone has a handful of counts. This chain joins TRBV14 and TRBJ2-7, with D perhaps matching TRBD1 (6 bases). The CDR3 runs to 14 residues. The germline V gene has CDR1 SGHDN and CDR2 FVKESK. Trimming removed 4 bases from V and 4 bases from J, with 14 bases in between. The DNA of the CDR3 is TGTGCCAGCAGCCTCGCGACAGGCCAATACGAGCAGTACTTC. Protein: CASSLATGQYEQYF.

This clone was observed once. V and J are TRBV27 and TRBJ2-1, with 9 positions matching TRBD1. CDR3 length equals 16 residues. Trimming removed 5 bases from V and 6 bases from J; junction bases left unmatched: 11. Germline CDR1 is MNHEY and CDR2 is SMNVEV (reference sequence). The CDR3 is CASSIAGQGTLNEQFF. Here the CDR3 DNA reads TGTGCCAGCAGTATCGCGGGACAGGGTACTCTCAATGAGCAGTTCTTC.